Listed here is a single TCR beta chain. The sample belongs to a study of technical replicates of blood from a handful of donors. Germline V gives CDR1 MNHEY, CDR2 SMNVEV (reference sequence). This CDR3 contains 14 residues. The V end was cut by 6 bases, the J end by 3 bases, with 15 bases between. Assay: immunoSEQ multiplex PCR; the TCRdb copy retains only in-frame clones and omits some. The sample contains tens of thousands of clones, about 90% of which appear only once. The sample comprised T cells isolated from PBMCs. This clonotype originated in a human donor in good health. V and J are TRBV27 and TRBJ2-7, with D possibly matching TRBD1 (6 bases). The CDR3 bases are TGTGCCAGCAGAACACAGGGTGGGGTCTACGAGCAGTACTTC. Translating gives CASRTQGGVYEQYF.